A single sample is the source of the 3 T cell receptor beta chains below, sequenced in a study of cytomegalovirus exposure and HLA in healthy donors. The PCR contained 60 Vbeta and 13 Jbeta primers. Only in-frame clones appear in the TCRdb table, and some are missing; sequencing was by immunoSEQ multiplex PCR. Of about 99,000 clones detected, over 75% appear once; the ten largest clones hold roughly 5.9%. The source material was PBMCs. Receptor source: a man in his 60s in good health and CMV-seropositive.

The chain employs TRBV6-5 and TRBJ1-1; 8 nucleotides line up with TRBD1. CDR1 is MNHEY and CDR2 is SVGAGI in the germline V gene. This CDR3 has 14 residues. J was trimmed by 4 bases and V by 6 bases; bases with no gene match: 7. The CDR3: CASSHLTGGTEAFF. CDR3 in DNA: TGTGCCAGCAGCCACCTCACAGGGGGCACTGAAGCTTTCTTT.

This chain connects TRBV5-4 to TRBJ2-5; TRBD1 might be the D (6 bases). The J call may not be correct, given that the DNA end is closer to TRBJ2-7. The CDR3 runs 15 residues. Germline values: CDR1 SGHNT, CDR2 YYREEE (reference sequence). The chain's CDR3 is CASSARDTSPYEQYF. The CDR3 nucleotides read TGTGCCAGCAGCGCCCGGGACACCTCGCCATACGAGCAGTACTTC.

Details on this clone: Other nucleotide sequences in the sample specify the same CDR3. This chain uses TRBV6-1 with TRBJ2-3; no clear D gene. The CDR3 sequence is 11 residues long. CDR1 is MNHNS, CDR2 SASEGT, per germline. Trimming removed 8 bases from V and 2 bases from J, with 5 bases in between. The CDR3 DNA follows: TGTGCCAGCTCAGTCACAGATACGCAGTATTTT. Protein: CASSVTDTQYF.